The source of this T cell receptor beta chain is a study of cytomegalovirus exposure and HLA in healthy donors. Among the 110 or so subjects of the validation cohort, separate from the approximately 700-subject first cohort, were the donors. In the case of this clone: Its antigen is unknown.

The CDR3 loop spans 16 amino acids. In germline, CDR1 is SGHRS, CDR2 YFSETQ. V was pared by 7 bases and J by 0 bases, with 20 bases between. General study findings and limits: The authors confirmed in vitro that a few CMV-associated chains were specific for CMV antigens. There were fewer than 200 TCR beta chains listed as cytomegalovirus-associated. It was found in a later analysis that first-cohort TCR clusters tended to co-occur in the 100 to 150 validation repertoires.

This table comes from immunoSEQ multiplex PCR, and its TCRdb copy is limited to in-frame clones, with some not included. The profile covers about 79,000 clones, with roughly 93% appearing a single time and approximately 4% taken by the ten largest. The chain employs TRBV5-1 and TRBJ2-7, with a weak D call TRBD1 (6 bases). The clonotype was recovered from a woman aged 25 to 45 in good health and CMV-seronegative. Sequencing was done on a sample of PBMCs. CDR3 nucleotides: TGCGCCAGCCGGTCGACCGGCCAGGGGAGCTCCTACGAGCAGTACTTC. Translated: CASRSTGQGSSYEQYF.